The 8 T cell receptor beta chains listed next were all sequenced from one sample in a study of blood T cell repertoires in COVID-19. Produced via immunoSEQ multiplex PCR; TCRdb's table is partial and in-frame only. The table shows 110,000 or so clones, with around 83% occurring only once. The sequenced sample consisted of peripheral blood. The receptors were gathered from a woman older than 75 with acute or convalescent COVID-19.

The chain joins TRBV14 to TRBJ2-2, with 14 bases identical to TRBD2. The V gene's germline CDR1 is SGHDN and CDR2 FVKESK. The CDR3 is 16 residues long. The V segment lost 3 bases and the J segment 6 bases; nucleotides outside the gene matches: 3. CDR3: CASSQGTSGRAGELFF. CDR3 DNA: TGTGCCAGCAGCCAGGGGACTAGCGGGAGAGCCGGGGAGCTGTTTTTT.

The chain has TRBV4-3 and TRBJ1-1, with no clear D. V lost 1 base and J lost 1, with 13 bases in between. The CDR3 covers 16 residues. The germline CDR1 and CDR2 sequences are LGHNA and YSLEER. In nucleotides, the CDR3 is TGCGCCAGCAGCCAAGGACCGGGGTCAGGGAACACTGAAGCTTTCTTT. This encodes CASSQGPGSGNTEAFF.

V and J are TRBV19 and TRBJ2-1; 8 nucleotides align to TRBD1. This CDR3 has 16 residues. CDR1 is LNHDA, CDR2 SQIVND, per germline (reference sequence). Trimming took 7 bases from V and 3 from J; bases not matched to a gene: 11. DNA for the CDR3: TGTGCCAGTATGGGGGTTGACAGGGGAAACTACAATGAGCAGTTCTTC. It codes for CASMGVDRGNYNEQFF.

The chain recombines TRBV5-5 with TRBJ2-3; D may be TRBD1 (6 bases). Trimming shortened V by 0 bases and J by 2 bases, and 13 bases separated the two germline ends. Germline CDR1 reads SGHKS; CDR2 reads YYEKEE (reference sequence). The CDR3 runs 16 residues. As DNA, the CDR3 is TGTGCCAGCAGCTTGGAAGGGACACTTATCACAGATACGCAGTATTTT. Protein: CASSLEGTLITDTQYF.

The V and J genes are TRBV7-9 and TRBJ1-4; D gene uncertain. The germline gives CDR1 SEHNR, CDR2 FQNEAQ (reference sequence). Deletions cut 4 bases from V and 4 bases from J, with 4 bases between. The CDR3 contains 12 residues. The CDR3 spells CASSSLNEKLFF. The CDR3 nucleotides are TGTGCCAGCAGCTCTCTTAATGAAAAACTGTTTTTT.

A single count supports this clone. V and J are TRBV28 and TRBJ1-5; D gene ambiguous. Germline CDR1 MDHEN, CDR2 SYDVKM. The CDR3 sequence is 12 residues long. V lost 2 bases, J lost 7 bases, and 6 bases lay in between. The CDR3 DNA follows: TGTGCCAGCAGTTTAGTGCGGCAGCCCCAGCATTTT. It specifies CASSLVRQPQHF.

J is TRBJ2-1 and V is TRBV27; D perhaps matches TRBD2 (5 bases). CDR3 length: 14 amino acids. The ends were cut back, 5 bases at V and 5 bases at J, with 13 bases in the middle. The germline V gene encodes CDR1 MNHEY and CDR2 SMNVEV (reference sequence). The CDR3 coding sequence is TGTGCCAGCAGTAAGACCGGGATCCACAATGAGCAGTTCTTC. It is translated as CASSKTGIHNEQFF.

This chain links TRBV7-9 with TRBJ2-2, with no clear D. Trimming pared 1 base from V and 6 bases from J, leaving 9 bases between. CDR3 length: 14 residues. Per germline, CDR1 SEHNR and CDR2 FQNEAQ (reference sequence). Here the CDR3 reads CASSLELVAGELFF. Here the CDR3 DNA reads TGTGCCAGCAGCTTAGAGTTAGTAGCCGGGGAGCTGTTTTTT.